The TCR beta chain described here comes from a study of Graves' ophthalmopathy and Graves' hyperthyroidism. Study-level findings and limits: Predictions made by the model for ophthalmopathy progression reached 55% to 71% sensitivity and less than 80% specificity. Appearing in blood as well were most expanded thyroid clonotypes above 0.001 frequency.

About this clonotype: Its antigen is not known.

After removal of 3 bases from V and 5 bases from J, the junction contained 12 bases not matched to a gene. There are 18 residues in the CDR3. Germline V gene lookup returns CDR1 SGDLS and CDR2 YYNGEE. Researchers took RNA transcripts and amplified TCR beta CDR3 regions from them. First-round RT-PCR employed HTBI primers, with a second-round multiplex PCR after it. MiXCR, applied by TCRdb to the multiplex PCR reads, yields one record per CDR3 protein. The data hold over a million distinct CDR3 sequences, with about two fifths observed a single time. Uncontrolled infections, other autoimmune diseases, pregnancy or lactation barred patients from enrollment.

Sequencing input: peripheral blood or thyroid tissue (not recorded which). V gene TRBV9 combines with J gene TRBJ2-2, with 11 bases identical to TRBD1. The receptor comes from an adult man with Graves' hyperthyroidism. Written as DNA, the CDR3 is TGTGCCAGCAGCGGATTGGACAGGGGGCGCCTGAGTACCGGGGAGCTGTTTTTT. Its protein product is CASSGLDRGRLSTGELFF. Full variable domain (rest looked up from reference TRBV9 and TRBJ2-2): DSGVTQTPKHLITATGQRVTLRCSPRSGDLSVYWYQQSLDQGLQFLIQYYNGEERAKGNILERFSAQQFPDLHSELNLSSLELGDSALYFCASSGLDRGRLSTGELFFGEGSRLTVL.